What follows is one T cell receptor beta chain and its context. The sample belongs to a study of circulating and synovial CD4+ cells in juvenile arthritis. The method was immunoSEQ multiplex PCR; TCRdb's version includes in-frame clones alone and lacks a portion of them. The sample carries approximately 31,000 clones, about 95% recorded once. V was clipped by 6 bases and J by 4 bases, with 13 bases between them. The germline V gene has CDR1 SNHLY and CDR2 FYNNEI. The CDR3 runs to 14 residues. The specimen sequenced was CD4+ T cells from blood. The rearrangement links TRBV2 to TRBJ1-5; D perhaps matches TRBD1 (5 bases). This sequence was found in a human donor with juvenile idiopathic arthritis. The CDR3: CASRLGEGNQPQHF. The CDR3 bases are TGTGCCAGCAGACTCGGGGAGGGGAATCAGCCCCAGCATTTT.